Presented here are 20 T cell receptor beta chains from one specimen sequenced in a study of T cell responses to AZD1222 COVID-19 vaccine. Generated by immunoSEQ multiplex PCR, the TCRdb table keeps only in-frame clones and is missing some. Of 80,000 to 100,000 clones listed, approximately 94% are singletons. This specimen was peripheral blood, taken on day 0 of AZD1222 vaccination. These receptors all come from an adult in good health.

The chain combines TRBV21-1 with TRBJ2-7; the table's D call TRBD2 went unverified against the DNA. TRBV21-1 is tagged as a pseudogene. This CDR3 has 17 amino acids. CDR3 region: CASSKARLAGAPYEQYF. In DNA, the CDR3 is TGTGCCAGCAGCAAAGCGCGCCTAGCGGGGGCCCCCTACGAGCAGTACTTC.

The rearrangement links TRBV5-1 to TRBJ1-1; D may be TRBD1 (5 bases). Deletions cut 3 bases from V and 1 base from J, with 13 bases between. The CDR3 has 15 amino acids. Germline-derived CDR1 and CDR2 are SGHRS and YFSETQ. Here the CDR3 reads CASSYRSEGNTEAFF. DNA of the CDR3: TGCGCCAGCAGCTACAGGTCGGAAGGGAACACTGAAGCTTTCTTT.

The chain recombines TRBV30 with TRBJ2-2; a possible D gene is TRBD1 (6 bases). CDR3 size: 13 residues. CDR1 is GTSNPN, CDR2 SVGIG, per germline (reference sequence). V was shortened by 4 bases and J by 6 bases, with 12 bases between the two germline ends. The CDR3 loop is CAWKAQGAGELFF. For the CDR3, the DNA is TGTGCCTGGAAAGCACAGGGTGCCGGGGAGCTGTTTTTT.

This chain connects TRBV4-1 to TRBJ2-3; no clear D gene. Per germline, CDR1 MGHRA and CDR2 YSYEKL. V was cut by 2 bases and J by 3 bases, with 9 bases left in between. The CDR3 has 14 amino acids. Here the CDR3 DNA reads TGCGCCAGCAGCCAACCTAGGGCTACAGATACGCAGTATTTT. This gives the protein CASSQPRATDTQYF.

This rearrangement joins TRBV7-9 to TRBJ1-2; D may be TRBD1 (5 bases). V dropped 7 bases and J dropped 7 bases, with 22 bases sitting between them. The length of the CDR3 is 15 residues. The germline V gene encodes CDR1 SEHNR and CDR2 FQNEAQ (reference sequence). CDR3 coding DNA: TGTGCCAGCAACCAAGGAGGTGGCAGGGCGGGTGGCTACACCTTC. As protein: CASNQGGGRAGGYTF.

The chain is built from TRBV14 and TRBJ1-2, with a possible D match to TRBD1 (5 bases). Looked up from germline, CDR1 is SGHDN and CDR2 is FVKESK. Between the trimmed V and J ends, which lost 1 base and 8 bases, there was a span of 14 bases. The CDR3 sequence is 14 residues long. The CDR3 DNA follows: TGTGCCAGCAGCCAAGTTCAGGGTGAAGAAGGCTACACCTTC. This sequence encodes CASSQVQGEEGYTF. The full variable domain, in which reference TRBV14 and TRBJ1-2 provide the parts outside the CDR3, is EAGVTQFPSHSVIEKGQTVTLRCDPISGHDNLYWYRRVMGKEIKFLLHFVKESKQDESGMPNNRFLAERTGGTYSTLKVQPAELEDSGVYFCASSQVQGEEGYTFGSGTRLTVV.

The CDR3 reads CASSFPGGKETQYF. The CDR3 DNA sequence: TGTGCCAGCAGCTTTCCGGGGGGGAAAGAGACCCAGTACTTC. V is TRBV11-3 and J is TRBJ2-5; TRBD2 agrees at 8 bases. V trimming: 3 bases; J trimming: 3 bases; junction bases outside the gene matches: 3. CDR3 size: 14 residues. CDR1 SGHNT and CDR2 YENEEA come from the germline V gene.

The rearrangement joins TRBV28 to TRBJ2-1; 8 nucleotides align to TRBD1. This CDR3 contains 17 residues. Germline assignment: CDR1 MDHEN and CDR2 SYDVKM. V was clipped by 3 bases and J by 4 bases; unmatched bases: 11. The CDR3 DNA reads TGTGCCAGCAGTTTCCCTCGGGGACAGGCAACTTACAATGAGCAGTTCTTC. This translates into CASSFPRGQATYNEQFF.

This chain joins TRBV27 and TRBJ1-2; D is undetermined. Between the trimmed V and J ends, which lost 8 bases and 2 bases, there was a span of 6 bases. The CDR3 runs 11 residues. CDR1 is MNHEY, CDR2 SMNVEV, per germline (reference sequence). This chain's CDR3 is CASGENYGYTF. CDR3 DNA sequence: TGTGCCAGCGGAGAGAACTATGGCTACACCTTC.

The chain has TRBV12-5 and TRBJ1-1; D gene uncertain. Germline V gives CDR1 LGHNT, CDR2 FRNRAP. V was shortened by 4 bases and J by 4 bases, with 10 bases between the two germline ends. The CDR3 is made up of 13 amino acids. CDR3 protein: CASGSRKVTEAFF. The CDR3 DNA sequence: TGTGCTAGTGGTTCACGGAAGGTCACTGAAGCTTTCTTT.

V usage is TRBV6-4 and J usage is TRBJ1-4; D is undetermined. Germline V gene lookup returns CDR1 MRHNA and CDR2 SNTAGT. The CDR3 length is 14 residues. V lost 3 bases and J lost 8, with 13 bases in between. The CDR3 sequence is CASSESGIGEKLFF. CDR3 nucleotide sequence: TGTGCCAGCAGTGAATCGGGAATCGGCGAAAAACTGTTTTTT.

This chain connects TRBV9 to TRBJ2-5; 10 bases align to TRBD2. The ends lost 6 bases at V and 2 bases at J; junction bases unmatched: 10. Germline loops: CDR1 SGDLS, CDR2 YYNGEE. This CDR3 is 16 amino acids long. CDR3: CASTLGLAAGQETQYF. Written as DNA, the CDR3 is TGTGCCAGCACCCTCGGACTAGCGGCGGGGCAAGAGACCCAGTACTTC. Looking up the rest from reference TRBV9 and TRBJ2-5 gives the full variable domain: DSGVTQTPKHLITATGQRVTLRCSPRSGDLSVYWYQQSLDQGLQFLIQYYNGEERAKGNILERFSAQQFPDLHSELNLSSLELGDSALYFCASTLGLAAGQETQYFGPGTRLLVL.

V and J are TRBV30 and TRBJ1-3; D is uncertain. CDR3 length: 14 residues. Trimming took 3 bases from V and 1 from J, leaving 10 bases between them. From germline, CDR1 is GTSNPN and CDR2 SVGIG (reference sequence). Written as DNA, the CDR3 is TGTGCCTGGAGGGACGGTAGATCTGGAAACACCATATATTTT. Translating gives CAWRDGRSGNTIYF.

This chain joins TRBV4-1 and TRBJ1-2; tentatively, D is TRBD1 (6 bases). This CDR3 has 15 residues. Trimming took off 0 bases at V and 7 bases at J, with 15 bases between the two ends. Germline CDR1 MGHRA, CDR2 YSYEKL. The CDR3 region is CASSQEGAGISGYTF. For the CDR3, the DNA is TGCGCCAGCAGCCAAGAGGGGGCAGGGATCAGTGGCTACACCTTC.

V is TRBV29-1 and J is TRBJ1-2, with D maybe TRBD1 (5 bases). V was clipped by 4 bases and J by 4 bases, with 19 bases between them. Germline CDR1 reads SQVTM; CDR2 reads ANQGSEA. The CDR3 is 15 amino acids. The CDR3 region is CSVAVGTTPSYGYTF. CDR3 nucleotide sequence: TGCAGCGTTGCGGTGGGGACCACCCCTAGCTATGGCTACACCTTC.

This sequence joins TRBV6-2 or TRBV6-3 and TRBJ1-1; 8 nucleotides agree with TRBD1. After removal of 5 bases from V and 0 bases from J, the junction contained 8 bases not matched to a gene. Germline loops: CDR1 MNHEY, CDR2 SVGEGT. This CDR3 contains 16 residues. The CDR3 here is CASSDRGGLMNTEAFF. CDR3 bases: TGTGCCAGCAGTGACAGGGGAGGCTTAATGAACACTGAAGCTTTCTTT.

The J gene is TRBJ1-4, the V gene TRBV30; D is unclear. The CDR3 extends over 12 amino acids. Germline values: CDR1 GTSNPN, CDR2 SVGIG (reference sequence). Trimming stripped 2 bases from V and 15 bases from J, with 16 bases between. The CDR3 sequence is CAWSSGPQDVFF. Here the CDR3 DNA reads TGTGCCTGGAGTTCCGGGCCTCAAGACGTGTTTTTT.

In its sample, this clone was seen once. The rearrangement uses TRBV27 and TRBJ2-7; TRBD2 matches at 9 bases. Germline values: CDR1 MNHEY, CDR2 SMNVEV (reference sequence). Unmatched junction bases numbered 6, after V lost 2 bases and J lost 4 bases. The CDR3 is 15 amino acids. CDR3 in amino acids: CASSLATSGEYEQYF. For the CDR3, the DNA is TGTGCCAGCAGTTTAGCGACTAGCGGTGAATACGAGCAGTACTTC.

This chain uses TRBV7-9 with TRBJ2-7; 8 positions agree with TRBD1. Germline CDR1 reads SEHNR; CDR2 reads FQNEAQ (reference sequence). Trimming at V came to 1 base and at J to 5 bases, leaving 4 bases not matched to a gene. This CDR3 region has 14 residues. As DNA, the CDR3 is TGTGCCAGCAGCTTAGGGGGACAGGTCCACGAGCAGTACTTC. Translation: CASSLGGQVHEQYF.

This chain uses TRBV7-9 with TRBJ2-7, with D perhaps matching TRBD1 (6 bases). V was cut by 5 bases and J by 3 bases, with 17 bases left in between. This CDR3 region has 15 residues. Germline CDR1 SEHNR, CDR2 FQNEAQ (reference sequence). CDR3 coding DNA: TGTGCCAGCAGCCGCCGGGCAGGGGCCCGCTACGAGCAGTACTTC. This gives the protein CASSRRAGARYEQYF.